Below, one T cell receptor beta chain is given with its context. CDR3 length: 12 amino acids. V lost 11 bases and J lost 6, with 16 bases in between. Germline V gene lookup returns CDR1 SEHNR and CDR2 FQNEAQ (reference sequence). The data were taken from a study of blood T cell repertoires in COVID-19. Study-wide background: In each case, the material was cDNA or gDNA derived from T cells, B-cell-depleted T cells, or PBMCs.

Measured with immunoSEQ multiplex PCR; TCRdb has only the in-frame clones, and not every one. The repertoire consists of some 180,000 clones, with roughly 84% occurring once and the leading ten covering 3% to 3.5%. Categorization into cohorts depended on clinical history that participants reported. Sequenced input: PBMCs or T cells enriched from blood (not recorded which). The J gene is TRBJ1-1, the V gene TRBV7-9; D might be TRBD1 (5 bases). The receptor was isolated from a young woman who had been exposed to COVID-19. The CDR3 DNA follows: TGTGCCCTCCGGGGGGATGGGGCTGAAGCTTTCTTT. It translates to CALRGDGAEAFF.